This T cell receptor beta chain originates from a study of blood T cell repertoires in COVID-19. Study background: Samples representing acute and convalescent COVID-19 were sourced from the United States, Italy and Spain. T cells, B-cell-depleted T cells, or PBMCs provided the cDNA or gDNA that served as material.

Authors' analysis steps: Reference gene primer amplification gave estimated nucleated cell counts. Produced via immunoSEQ multiplex PCR; TCRdb's table is partial and in-frame only. That table supplies the V and J calls and clone size; D and trimming were determined from the DNA. This sample has fewer than 300,000 clones, with approximately 91% found just once. This sequence originates from a person aged 18-35 years with COVID-19, enrolled during active disease. The sequencing input was peripheral blood.

This CDR3 is CASRPSPWEREVGSYNEQFF. CDR3 coding DNA: TGTGCCAGCAGGCCCTCACCATGGGAGCGGGAGGTTGGTTCCTACAATGAGCAGTTCTTC. This chain connects TRBV3-1 (or the pseudogene TRBV3-2) to TRBJ2-1; 9 bases match TRBD2. V shed 6 bases and J 1 base; nucleotides not matched to a gene: 19. From germline, CDR1 is LGHDT and CDR2 YNNKEL (reference sequence). The CDR3 has 20 residues.